This T cell receptor beta chain was captured in a study of CD8+ T cells in alopecia areata. The overall study: For the treated group, dosing was oral tofacitinib at 5 to 10 mg twice daily. Scalp area affected, as a percentage, set the severity score of treated patients. Overall study findings and caveats: The study found tofacitinib significantly decreased scalp clonality and expanded CD8+ clones among the top 100.

A remark on this clone: Its target is not known.

Trimming removed 2 bases from V and 7 bases from J, with 14 bases in between. The CDR3 has 14 amino acids. Per the germline V gene, CDR1 is MGHDK and CDR2 is SYGVNS. The sequencing template was cDNA reverse transcribed from extracted RNA. Repertoires were generated with immunoSEQ multiplex PCR, while TCRdb's copy carries only in-frame clones and drops some. The sample comprises some 220,000 clones, under 75% of which are singletons, and roughly 1.6% rests with the top ten. Treatment defined: oral pan-JAK inhibitor, 5-10 mg twice daily. Alopecia areata patients had lesional scalp punch biopsies and peripheral blood taken from them.

Sample: CD4+ T cells sorted from blood, taken at week 4, from a patient treated with tofacitinib. V gene TRBV25-1 combines with J gene TRBJ1-1; tentatively, D is TRBD1 (5 bases). This receptor was identified in a human donor with alopecia areata. The CDR3 sequence is CASSETDGGGEAFF. CDR3 DNA sequence: TGTGCCAGCAGTGAAACCGACGGTGGGGGTGAAGCTTTCTTT.